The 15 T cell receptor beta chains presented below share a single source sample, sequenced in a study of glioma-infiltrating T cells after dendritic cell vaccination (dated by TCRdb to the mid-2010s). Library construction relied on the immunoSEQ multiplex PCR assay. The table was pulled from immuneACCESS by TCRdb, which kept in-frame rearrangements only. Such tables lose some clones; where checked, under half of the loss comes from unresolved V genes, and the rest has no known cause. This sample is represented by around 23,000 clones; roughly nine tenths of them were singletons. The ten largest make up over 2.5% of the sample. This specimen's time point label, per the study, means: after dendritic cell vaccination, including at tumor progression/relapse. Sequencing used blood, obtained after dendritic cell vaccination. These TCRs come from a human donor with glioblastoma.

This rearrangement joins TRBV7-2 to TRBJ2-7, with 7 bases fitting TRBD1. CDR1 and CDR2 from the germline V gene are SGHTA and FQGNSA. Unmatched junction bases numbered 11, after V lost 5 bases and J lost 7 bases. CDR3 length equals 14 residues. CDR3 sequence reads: CASSQGTASGEQYF. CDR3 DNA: TGTGCCAGCAGCCAAGGGACAGCTTCGGGGGAGCAGTACTTC.

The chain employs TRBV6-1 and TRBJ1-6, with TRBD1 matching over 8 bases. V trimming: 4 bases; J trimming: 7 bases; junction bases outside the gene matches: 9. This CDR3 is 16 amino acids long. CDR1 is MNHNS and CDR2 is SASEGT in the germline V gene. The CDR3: CASSGQGYFGNSPLHF. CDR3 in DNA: TGTGCCAGCAGTGGACAGGGGTACTTTGGAAATTCACCCCTCCACTTT.

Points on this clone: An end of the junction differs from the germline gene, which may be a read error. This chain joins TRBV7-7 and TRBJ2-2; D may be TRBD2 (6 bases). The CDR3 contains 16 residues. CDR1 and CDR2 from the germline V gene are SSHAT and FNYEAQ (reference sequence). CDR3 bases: TGTGCTAGCAGCTCCGGGAGACTGGTGAACCCCGGGGAGCTGTTTTTT. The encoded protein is CASSSGRLVNPGELFF.

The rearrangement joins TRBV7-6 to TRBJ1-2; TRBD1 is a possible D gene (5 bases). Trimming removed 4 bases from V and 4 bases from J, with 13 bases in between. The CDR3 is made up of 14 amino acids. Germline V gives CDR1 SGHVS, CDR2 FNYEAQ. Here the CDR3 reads CASSSGRGTYGYTF. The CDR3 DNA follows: TGTGCCAGCAGCTCAGGGCGGGGGACCTATGGCTACACCTTC.

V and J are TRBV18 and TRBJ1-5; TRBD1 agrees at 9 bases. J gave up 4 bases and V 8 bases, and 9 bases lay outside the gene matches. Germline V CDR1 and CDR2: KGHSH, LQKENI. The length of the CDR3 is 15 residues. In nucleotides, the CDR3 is TGTGCCAGCCCAAGATCGACAGGGGGGAATCAGCCCCAGCATTTT. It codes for CASPRSTGGNQPQHF.

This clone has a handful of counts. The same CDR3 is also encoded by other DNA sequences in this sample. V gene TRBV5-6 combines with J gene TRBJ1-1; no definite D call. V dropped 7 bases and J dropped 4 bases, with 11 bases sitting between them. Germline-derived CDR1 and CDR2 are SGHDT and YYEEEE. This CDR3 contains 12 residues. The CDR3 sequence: CASSLRGTEAFF. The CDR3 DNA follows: TGTGCCAGCTCTTTACGGGGCACTGAAGCTTTCTTT.

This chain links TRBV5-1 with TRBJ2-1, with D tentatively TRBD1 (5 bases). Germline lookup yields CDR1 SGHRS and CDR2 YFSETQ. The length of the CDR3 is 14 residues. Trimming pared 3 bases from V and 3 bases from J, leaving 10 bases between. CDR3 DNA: TGCGCCAGCAGCTCAAAGACAGACTACAATGAGCAGTTCTTC. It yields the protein CASSSKTDYNEQFF. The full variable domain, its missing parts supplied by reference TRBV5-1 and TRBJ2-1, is KAGVTQTPRYLIKTRGQQVTLSCSPISGHRSVSWYQQTPGQGLQFLFEYFSETQRNKGNFPGRFSGRQFSNSRSEMNVSTLELGDSALYLCASSSKTDYNEQFFGPGTRLTVL.

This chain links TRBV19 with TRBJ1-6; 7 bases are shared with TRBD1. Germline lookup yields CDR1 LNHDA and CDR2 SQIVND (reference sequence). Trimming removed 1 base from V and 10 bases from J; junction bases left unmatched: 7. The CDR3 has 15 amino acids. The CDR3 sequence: CASSIAIDRVSPLHF. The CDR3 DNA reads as TGTGCCAGTAGTATAGCGATCGACAGGGTGTCACCCCTCCACTTT.

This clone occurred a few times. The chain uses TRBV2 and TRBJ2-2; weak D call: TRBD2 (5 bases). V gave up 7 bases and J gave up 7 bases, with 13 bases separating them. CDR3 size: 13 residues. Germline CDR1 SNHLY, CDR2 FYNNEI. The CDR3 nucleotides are TGTGCCAGCACCAGCATACGGGGCGGGGAGCTGTTTTTT. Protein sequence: CASTSIRGGELFF.

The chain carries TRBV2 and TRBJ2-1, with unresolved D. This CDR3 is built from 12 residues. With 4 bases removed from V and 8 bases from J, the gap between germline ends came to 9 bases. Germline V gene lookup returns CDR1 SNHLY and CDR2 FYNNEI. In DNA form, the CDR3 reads TGTGCCAGCAGTGTCGAGGCTCATGAGCAGTTCTTC. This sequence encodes CASSVEAHEQFF.

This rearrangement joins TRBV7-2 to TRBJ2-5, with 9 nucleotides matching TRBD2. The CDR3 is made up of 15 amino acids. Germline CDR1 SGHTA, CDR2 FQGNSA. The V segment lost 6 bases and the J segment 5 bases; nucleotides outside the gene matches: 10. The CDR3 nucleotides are TGTGCCAGCAGTAAAAGCGGACTAGCGCACGAGACCCAGTACTTC. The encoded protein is CASSKSGLAHETQYF.

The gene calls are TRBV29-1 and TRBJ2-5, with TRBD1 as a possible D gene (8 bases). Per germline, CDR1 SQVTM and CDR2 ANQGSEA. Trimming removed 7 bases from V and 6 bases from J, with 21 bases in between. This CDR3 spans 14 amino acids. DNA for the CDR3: TGCAGCGCCCGGGGGGCAGGGGGCGTGAAGACCCAGTACTTC. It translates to CSARGAGGVKTQYF. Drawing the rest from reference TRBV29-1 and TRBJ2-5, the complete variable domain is SAVISQKPSRDICQRGTSLTIQCQVDSQVTMMFWYRQQPGQSLTLIATANQGSEATYESGFVIDKFPISRPNLTFSTLTVSNMSPEDSSIYLCSARGAGGVKTQYFGPGTRLLVL.

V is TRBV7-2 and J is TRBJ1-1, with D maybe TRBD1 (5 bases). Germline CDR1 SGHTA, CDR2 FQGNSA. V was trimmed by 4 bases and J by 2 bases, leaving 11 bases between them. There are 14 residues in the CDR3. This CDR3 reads CASSWRQGNTEAFF. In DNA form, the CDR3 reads TGTGCCAGCAGCTGGCGGCAGGGCAACACTGAAGCTTTCTTT. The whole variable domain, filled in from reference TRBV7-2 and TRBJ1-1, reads GAGVSQSPSNKVTEKGKDVELRCDPISGHTALYWYRQSLGQGLEFLIYFQGNSAPDKSGLPSDRFSAERTGGSVSTLTIQRTQQEDSAVYLCASSWRQGNTEAFFGQGTRLTVV.

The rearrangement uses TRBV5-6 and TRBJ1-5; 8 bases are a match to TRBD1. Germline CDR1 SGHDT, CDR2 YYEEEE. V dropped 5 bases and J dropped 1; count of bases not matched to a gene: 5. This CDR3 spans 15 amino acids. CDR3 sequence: CASSSDRGSNQPQHF. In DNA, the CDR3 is TGTGCCAGCAGTAGTGACAGGGGAAGCAATCAGCCCCAGCATTTT.

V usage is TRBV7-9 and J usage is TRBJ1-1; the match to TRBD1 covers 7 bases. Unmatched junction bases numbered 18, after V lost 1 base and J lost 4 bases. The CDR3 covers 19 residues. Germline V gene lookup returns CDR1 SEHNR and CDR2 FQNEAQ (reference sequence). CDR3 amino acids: CASSLDLAWGAGGRTEAFF. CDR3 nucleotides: TGTGCCAGCAGCTTAGATTTGGCATGGGGGGCAGGGGGACGCACTGAAGCTTTCTTT.